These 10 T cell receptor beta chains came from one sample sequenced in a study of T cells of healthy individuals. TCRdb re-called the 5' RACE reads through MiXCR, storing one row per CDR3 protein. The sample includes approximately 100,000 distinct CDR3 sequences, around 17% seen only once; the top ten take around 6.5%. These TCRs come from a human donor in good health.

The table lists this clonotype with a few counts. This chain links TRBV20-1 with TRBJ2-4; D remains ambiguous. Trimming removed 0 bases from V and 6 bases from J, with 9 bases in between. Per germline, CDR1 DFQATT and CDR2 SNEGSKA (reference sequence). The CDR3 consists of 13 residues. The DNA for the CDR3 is TGCAGTGCTAGAGATGGAGCCCTAAACATTCAGTACTTC. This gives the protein CSARDGALNIQYF.

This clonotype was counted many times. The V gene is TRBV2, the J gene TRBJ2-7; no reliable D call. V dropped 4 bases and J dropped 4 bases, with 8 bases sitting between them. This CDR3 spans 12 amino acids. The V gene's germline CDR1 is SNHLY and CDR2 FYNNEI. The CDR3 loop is CASSVTSYEQYF. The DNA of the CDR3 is TGTGCCAGCAGTGTAACTTCATACGAGCAGTACTTC.

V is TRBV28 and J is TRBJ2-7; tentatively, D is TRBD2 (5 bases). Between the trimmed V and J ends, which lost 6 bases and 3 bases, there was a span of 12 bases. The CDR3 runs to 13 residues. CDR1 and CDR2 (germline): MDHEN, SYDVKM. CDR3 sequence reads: CASRSGNDYEQYF. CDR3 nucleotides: TGTGCCAGCAGGTCCGGGAACGACTACGAGCAGTACTTC.

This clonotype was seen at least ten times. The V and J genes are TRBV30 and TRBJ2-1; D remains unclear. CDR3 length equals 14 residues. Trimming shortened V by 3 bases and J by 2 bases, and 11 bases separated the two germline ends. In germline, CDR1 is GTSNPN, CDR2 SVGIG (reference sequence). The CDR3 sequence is CAWRGAFPYNEQFF. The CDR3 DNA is TGTGCCTGGAGGGGCGCATTTCCCTACAATGAGCAGTTCTTC.

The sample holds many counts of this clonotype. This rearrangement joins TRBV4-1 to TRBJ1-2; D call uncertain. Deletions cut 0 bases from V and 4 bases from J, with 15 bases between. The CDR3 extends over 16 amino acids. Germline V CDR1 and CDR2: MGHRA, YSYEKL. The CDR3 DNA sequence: TGCGCCAGCAGCCAAGATCCCCGGGGAGGGTTCTATGGCTACACCTTC. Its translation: CASSQDPRGGFYGYTF.

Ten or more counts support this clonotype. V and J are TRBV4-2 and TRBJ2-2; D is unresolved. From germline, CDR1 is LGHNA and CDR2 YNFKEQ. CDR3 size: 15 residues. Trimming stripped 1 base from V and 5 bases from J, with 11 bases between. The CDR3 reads CASSQVVAGTGELFF. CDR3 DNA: TGTGCCAGCAGCCAAGTAGTGGCCGGAACCGGGGAGCTGTTTTTT.

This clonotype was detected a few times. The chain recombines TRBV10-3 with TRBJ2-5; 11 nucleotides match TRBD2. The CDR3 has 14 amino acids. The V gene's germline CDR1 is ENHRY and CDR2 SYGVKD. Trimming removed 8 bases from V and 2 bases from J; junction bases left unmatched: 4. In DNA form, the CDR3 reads TGTGCCATCCATAGCGGGAGGGAACAAGAGACCCAGTACTTC. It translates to CAIHSGREQETQYF.

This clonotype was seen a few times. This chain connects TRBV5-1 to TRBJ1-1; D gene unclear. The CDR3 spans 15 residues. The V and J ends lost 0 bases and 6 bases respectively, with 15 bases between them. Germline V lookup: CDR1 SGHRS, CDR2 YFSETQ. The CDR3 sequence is CASSLGAPNLSEAFF. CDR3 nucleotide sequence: TGCGCCAGCAGCTTGGGGGCCCCTAACCTTTCTGAAGCTTTCTTT.

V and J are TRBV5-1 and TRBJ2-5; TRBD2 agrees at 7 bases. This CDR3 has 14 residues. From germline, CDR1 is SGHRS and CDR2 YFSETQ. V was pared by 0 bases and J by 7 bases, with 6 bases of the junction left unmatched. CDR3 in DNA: TGCGCCAGCAGCTTGGCGTCCGGGGAGGGGACCCAGTACTTC. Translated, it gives CASSLASGEGTQYF.

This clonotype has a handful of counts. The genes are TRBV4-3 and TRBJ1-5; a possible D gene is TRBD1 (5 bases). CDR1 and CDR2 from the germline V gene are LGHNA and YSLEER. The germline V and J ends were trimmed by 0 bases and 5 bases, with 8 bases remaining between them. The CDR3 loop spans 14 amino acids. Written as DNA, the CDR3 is TGCGCCAGCAGCCAAGAATTAGGGGATCAGCCCCAGCATTTT. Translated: CASSQELGDQPQHF.